Listed here are 32 T cell receptor beta chains from one sample, sequenced in a study of cytomegalovirus exposure and HLA in healthy donors (dated by TCRdb to about 2017). Receptors were amplified or captured by the immunoSEQ multiplex PCR assay. For the multiplex PCR, a mixture combining 60 forward primers for TCR Vbeta segments and 13 reverse primers for TCR Jbeta segments was used. TCRdb took this table from immuneACCESS and kept in-frame rearrangements with V and J called. Such tables lack part of the clones; where checked against another copy, unresolved V genes explain under half of the gap, and the rest is unexplained. The sample table lists roughly 130,000 clones, approximately 85% of them with a count of one. More than 1.5% of the sample lies in the top ten. Sequenced material: PBMCs. The receptors were sampled from a boy younger than 18 in good health and CMV-seronegative.

V and J are TRBV19 and TRBJ2-7; a possible D gene is TRBD2 (5 bases). The CDR3 has 13 residues. Trimming took off 6 bases at V and 3 bases at J, with 12 bases between the two ends. CDR1 is LNHDA, CDR2 SQIVND, per germline (reference sequence). CDR3 sequence: CASSGQRFYEQYF. The CDR3 coding sequence is TGTGCCAGTAGCGGCCAGCGGTTCTACGAGCAGTACTTC.

This sequence joins TRBV6-1 and TRBJ2-1; perhaps TRBD1 as D (5 bases). The CDR3 totals 13 residues. Trimming stripped 6 bases from V and 3 bases from J, with 9 bases between. The germline V gene has CDR1 MNHNS and CDR2 SASEGT. The CDR3 nucleotides read TGTGCCAGCAGCTACGACAGCTACAATGAGCAGTTCTTC. It yields the protein CASSYDSYNEQFF.

J is TRBJ2-1 and V is TRBV11-3; TRBD2 is a possible D gene (6 bases). This CDR3 comprises 13 residues. V shed 5 bases and J shed 8 bases, with 13 bases lying between them. Germline V gene data show CDR1 as SGHNT and CDR2 as YENEEA. Written as DNA, the CDR3 is TGTGCCAGCAGCCCCGGGAGCAGCGATGAGCAGTTCTTC. Residues: CASSPGSSDEQFF.

The chain has TRBV13 and TRBJ2-3, with a weak D call TRBD1 (6 bases). V was trimmed by 8 bases and J by 6 bases, leaving 21 bases between them. Germline CDR1 and CDR2: PRHDT and FYEKMQ (reference sequence). The CDR3 is 15 residues long. The chain's CDR3 is CASGGRGDRGDTQYF. CDR3 in DNA: TGTGCCAGCGGGGGCCGAGGTGATAGGGGGGATACGCAGTATTTT.

The chain is built from TRBV19 and TRBJ1-3; 7 bases are a match to TRBD1. Trimming cost V 4 bases and J 4 bases; bases outside gene matches: 10. The length of the CDR3 is 16 residues. Germline loops: CDR1 LNHDA, CDR2 SQIVND (reference sequence). CDR3 region: CASSTDREHTGNTIYF. The CDR3 DNA reads TGTGCCAGTAGTACCGACAGGGAACATACCGGAAACACCATATATTTT.

This rearrangement joins TRBV5-1 to TRBJ2-7, with D perhaps matching TRBD1 (5 bases). This CDR3 spans 16 amino acids. Germline values: CDR1 SGHRS, CDR2 YFSETQ. Trimming shortened V by 1 base and J by 1 base, and 15 bases separated the two germline ends. CDR3 nucleotide sequence: TGCGCCAGCAGCTTGTCGTTCGACAGAACTTCCTACGAGCAGTACTTC. Translated: CASSLSFDRTSYEQYF.

This chain joins TRBV15 and TRBJ2-5; TRBD2 aligns across 10 bases. The CDR3 sequence is 13 residues long. The J segment lost 6 bases and the V segment lost 9 bases, leaving 7 bases of the junction unmatched. Germline CDR1 LNHNV, CDR2 YYDKDF (reference sequence). The CDR3: CATSLAGVKTQYF. Here the CDR3 DNA reads TGTGCCACTAGCCTAGCGGGAGTAAAGACCCAGTACTTC.

There are a few counts of this clone. The chain has TRBV13 and TRBJ1-1, with 7 bases that match TRBD1. The CDR3 is made up of 11 amino acids. V shed 5 bases and J 10 bases; nucleotides not matched to a gene: 4. Per germline, CDR1 PRHDT and CDR2 FYEKMQ (reference sequence). CDR3 bases: TGTGCCAGCAGCATGACAGGGTTAGCTTTCTTT. Protein: CASSMTGLAFF. The variable domain in full, with the rest retrieved from reference TRBV13 and TRBJ1-1, is AAGVIQSPRHLIKEKRETATLKCYPIPRHDTVYWYQQGPGQDPQFLISFYEKMQSDKGSIPDRFSAQQFSDYHSELNMSSLELGDSALYFCASSMTGLAFFGQGTRLTVV.

The chain joins TRBV5-4 to TRBJ2-1; D is ambiguous. CDR3 length: 15 residues. CDR1 SGHNT and CDR2 YYREEE come from the germline V gene (reference sequence). The germline V and J ends were trimmed by 2 bases and 1 base, with 10 bases remaining between them. The CDR3 nucleotides read TGTGCCAGCAGCTTAGCACCCGGGTCCTACAATGAGCAGTTCTTC. Translation gives CASSLAPGSYNEQFF.

The chain is built from TRBV7-9 and TRBJ1-5; D is undetermined. Germline lookup yields CDR1 SEHNR and CDR2 FQNEAQ (reference sequence). V was cut by 5 bases and J by 5 bases, with 10 bases left in between. This CDR3 region has 13 residues. CDR3 in DNA: TGTGCCAGCAGCGCTCGGGAGTATCAGCCCCAGCATTTT. It specifies CASSAREYQPQHF.

J is TRBJ1-1 and V is TRBV19; D may be TRBD1 (5 bases). Germline V gene sequence: CDR1 LNHDA, CDR2 SQIVND (reference sequence). Trimming removed 6 bases at V and 0 bases at J, with 17 bases between. The CDR3 is made up of 16 amino acids. As DNA, the CDR3 is TGTGCCAGTAGACTTCGGGGGGAGAGCATGAACACTGAAGCTTTCTTT. It encodes CASRLRGESMNTEAFF.

The chain uses TRBV2 and TRBJ2-3; 9 bases match TRBD2. The CDR3 has 15 residues. Germline V gene lookup returns CDR1 SNHLY and CDR2 FYNNEI. V shed 8 bases and J 0 bases; nucleotides not matched to a gene: 6. The CDR3 DNA reads TGTGCCAGCCTTACTAGCGGGTCTAGCACAGATACGCAGTATTTT. It specifies CASLTSGSSTDTQYF.

The genes are TRBV6-5 and TRBJ1-2, with D maybe TRBD1 (6 bases). The V end lost 0 bases, the J end lost 0 bases, and 11 bases lay between the germline ends. This CDR3 is built from 16 residues. Germline values: CDR1 MNHEY, CDR2 SVGAGI. The CDR3 loop is CASSYSKQGPNYGYTF. The CDR3 region has the DNA TGTGCCAGCAGTTACTCGAAGCAGGGGCCTAACTATGGCTACACCTTC.

The chain carries TRBV2 and TRBJ1-5; the match to TRBD1 covers 9 bases. Germline CDR1 SNHLY, CDR2 FYNNEI. V dropped 2 bases and J dropped 6; count of bases not matched to a gene: 5. CDR3 size: 15 residues. CDR3 sequence (DNA): TGTGCCAGCAGTGAACTGGGACAGGGCCCTCAGCCCCAGCATTTT. It yields the protein CASSELGQGPQPQHF.

Turning to this clone: The sample holds other DNA sequences that translate to the same CDR3. The gene calls are TRBV7-3 and TRBJ1-1; 8 nucleotides match TRBD1. Losses at the gene ends were 6 bases for V and 3 bases for J; bases not matched to a gene: 3. From germline, CDR1 is SGHTA and CDR2 FQGTGA. The CDR3 is 13 amino acids. The CDR3, as DNA: TGTGCCAGCAGTCCGACAGGGGACACTGAAGCTTTCTTT. Translation: CASSPTGDTEAFF.

CDR3 sequence (DNA): TGTGCCAGCAGCTCGCGACAGGGGAGTAACAATGAGCAGTTCTTC. Translating gives CASSSRQGSNNEQFF. The rearrangement links TRBV11-3 to TRBJ2-1; TRBD1 aligns across 8 bases. CDR1 SGHNT and CDR2 YENEEA come from the germline V gene. V gave up 4 bases and J gave up 5 bases; unmatched junction bases: 7. This CDR3 contains 15 residues.

This chain connects TRBV7-9 to TRBJ2-1; 8 nucleotides agree with TRBD2. After removal of 1 base from V and 1 base from J, the junction contained 9 bases not matched to a gene. The CDR3 spans 18 residues. Germline CDR1 reads SEHNR; CDR2 reads FQNEAQ (reference sequence). The CDR3 region is CASSLEFGQRESYNEQFF. The CDR3 bases are TGTGCCAGCAGCTTAGAGTTCGGACAGCGGGAGTCCTACAATGAGCAGTTCTTC.

The chain recombines TRBV2 with TRBJ1-5; no definite D call. Germline assignment: CDR1 SNHLY and CDR2 FYNNEI. V lost 5 bases, J lost 1 base, and 9 bases lay in between. This CDR3 is built from 14 residues. CDR3 nucleotide sequence: TGTGCCAGCAGTCAGAGGGAAAGCAATCAGCCCCAGCATTTT. This sequence encodes CASSQRESNQPQHF. Together with reference TRBV2 and TRBJ1-5, the CDR3 gives the full variable domain: EPEVTQTPSHQVTQMGQEVILRCVPISNHLYFYWYRQILGQKVEFLVSFYNNEISEKSEIFDDQFSVERPDGSNFTLKIRSTKLEDSAMYFCASSQRESNQPQHFGDGTRLSIL.

The chain couples TRBV4-1 to TRBJ1-2, with a tentative D call TRBD1 (6 bases). Trimming pared 2 bases from V and 6 bases from J, leaving 16 bases between. There are 15 residues in the CDR3. The germline V gene encodes CDR1 MGHRA and CDR2 YSYEKL. Here the CDR3 reads CASSQTTGTFHGYTF. The CDR3 DNA reads as TGCGCCAGCAGCCAAACCACAGGGACGTTCCATGGCTACACCTTC.

This clone has just one count. This CDR3 is CASSLGQGMGEAFF. The CDR3 DNA reads TGTGCCAGCAGCCTAGGACAGGGTATGGGTGAAGCTTTCTTT. This chain connects TRBV7-3 to TRBJ1-1; 8 positions agree with TRBD1. From germline, CDR1 is SGHTA and CDR2 FQGTGA. The V segment lost 5 bases and the J segment 7 bases; nucleotides outside the gene matches: 9. The CDR3 has 14 amino acids.

The chain recombines TRBV9 with TRBJ1-2; no clear D gene. Germline V gene data show CDR1 as SGDLS and CDR2 as YYNGEE. V gave up 1 base and J gave up 4 bases, with 11 bases separating them. This CDR3 contains 14 residues. CDR3 bases: TGTGCCAGCAGCGTAAGCGGAGTCCCCTATGGCTACACCTTC. This gives the protein CASSVSGVPYGYTF. The full variable domain, with the rest looked up from reference TRBV9 and TRBJ1-2, is DSGVTQTPKHLITATGQRVTLRCSPRSGDLSVYWYQQSLDQGLQFLIQYYNGEERAKGNILERFSAQQFPDLHSELNLSSLELGDSALYFCASSVSGVPYGYTFGSGTRLTVV.

On this clone itself: An end of the junction does not agree with germline; a read error may underlie this. The J gene is TRBJ1-3, the V gene TRBV7-7; TRBD1 agrees at 9 bases. The CDR3 runs 15 residues. Per the germline V gene, CDR1 is SSHAT and CDR2 is FNYEAQ (reference sequence). In DNA form, the CDR3 reads TGTGCTAGCAGCTTAGGACAGGGGTCTGGAAACACCATATATTTT. Its translation is CASSLGQGSGNTIYF.

The chain employs TRBV4-1 and TRBJ2-7; 7 bases match TRBD2. CDR3 size: 15 residues. Germline V gene lookup returns CDR1 MGHRA and CDR2 YSYEKL. V lost 1 base, J lost 0 bases, and 3 bases stayed unmatched. In nucleotides, the CDR3 is TGCGCCAGCAGCCAAGGCTCGGGGGGCTCCTACGAGCAGTACTTC. This sequence encodes CASSQGSGGSYEQYF.

V is TRBV27 and J is TRBJ1-1, with D maybe TRBD1 (6 bases). Trimming removed 6 bases from V and 4 bases from J, with 18 bases in between. CDR1 is MNHEY, CDR2 SMNVEV, per germline (reference sequence). The CDR3 has 15 residues. CDR3 nucleotides: TGTGCCAGCAGCCCGGACAGTAGATTGGGCACTGAAGCTTTCTTT. Protein sequence: CASSPDSRLGTEAFF.

J is TRBJ2-5 and V is TRBV9, with D perhaps TRBD1 (6 bases). Trimming removed 0 bases at V and 3 bases at J, with 9 bases between. Germline CDR1 and CDR2: SGDLS and YYNGEE. The CDR3 spans 14 residues. The CDR3 bases are TGTGCCAGCAGCGTAGGGACAGTCGAAGAGACCCAGTACTTC. It yields the protein CASSVGTVEETQYF. Combining the CDR3 with reference TRBV9 and TRBJ2-5 gives the whole variable domain DSGVTQTPKHLITATGQRVTLRCSPRSGDLSVYWYQQSLDQGLQFLIQYYNGEERAKGNILERFSAQQFPDLHSELNLSSLELGDSALYFCASSVGTVEETQYFGPGTRLLVL.

The chain's CDR3 is CASTWDSQPPTGELFF. The CDR3 coding sequence is TGTGCCAGCACCTGGGACAGTCAGCCGCCTACCGGGGAGCTGTTTTTT. The genes are TRBV2 and TRBJ2-2; 7 bases line up with TRBD1. The length of the CDR3 is 16 residues. V trimming: 7 bases; J trimming: 5 bases; junction bases outside the gene matches: 13. Germline V gene sequence: CDR1 SNHLY, CDR2 FYNNEI. Variable domain in full (rest from reference TRBV2 and TRBJ2-2): EPEVTQTPSHQVTQMGQEVILRCVPISNHLYFYWYRQILGQKVEFLVSFYNNEISEKSEIFDDQFSVERPDGSNFTLKIRSTKLEDSAMYFCASTWDSQPPTGELFFGEGSRLTVL.

This sequence joins TRBV5-4 and TRBJ1-3, with 8 bases aligning to TRBD1. Germline V gene lookup returns CDR1 SGHNT and CDR2 YYREEE (reference sequence). After removal of 3 bases from V and 0 bases from J, the junction contained 5 bases not matched to a gene. This CDR3 is 16 amino acids long. CDR3 nucleotides: TGTGCCAGCAGCTCGGGGACAGGCGTCTCTGGAAACACCATATATTTT. Protein: CASSSGTGVSGNTIYF.

The chain employs TRBV6-6 and TRBJ2-1; the match to TRBD1 covers 7 bases. J gave up 4 bases and V 7 bases, and 13 bases lay outside the gene matches. Germline assignment: CDR1 MNHNY and CDR2 SVGAGI (reference sequence). The CDR3 runs 16 residues. The CDR3 region is CASTRARDSYYNEQFF. The CDR3 DNA sequence: TGTGCCAGCACCAGAGCCCGGGACAGCTATTACAATGAGCAGTTCTTC.

The rearrangement uses TRBV5-6 and TRBJ2-3, with no clear D. CDR1 is SGHDT and CDR2 is YYEEEE in the germline V gene. CDR3 size: 15 residues. Trimming took off 4 bases at V and 4 bases at J, with 16 bases between the two ends. CDR3 protein: CASSLPLVVPDTQYF. The CDR3 bases are TGTGCCAGCAGCCTACCCTTGGTGGTTCCAGATACGCAGTATTTT. Variable domain in full (rest from reference TRBV5-6 and TRBJ2-3): DAGVTQSPTHLIKTRGQQVTLRCSPKSGHDTVSWYQQALGQGPQFIFQYYEEEERQRGNFPDRFSGHQFPNYSSELNVNALLLGDSALYLCASSLPLVVPDTQYFGPGTRLTVL.

The V call is TRBV5-6, the J call TRBJ2-1, with 9 bases lining up with TRBD1. V lost 1 base to trimming and J lost 5 bases; unmatched junction nucleotides: 7. CDR1 and CDR2 (germline): SGHDT, YYEEEE. CDR3 size: 16 residues. CDR3 nucleotides: TGTGCCAGCAGCTTGCCCCGGGACAGGGTAAACAATGAGCAGTTCTTC. Its translation is CASSLPRDRVNNEQFF.

This clone appeared a few times. The rearrangement joins TRBV4-1 to TRBJ2-1; D is perhaps TRBD2 (5 bases). CDR3 length: 16 amino acids. Germline CDR1 is MGHRA and CDR2 is YSYEKL. The V end was cut by 1 base, the J end by 1 base, with 11 bases between. The CDR3 bases are TGCGCCAGCAGCCAAGGCGAACTAGTTTCCTACAATGAGCAGTTCTTC. It encodes CASSQGELVSYNEQFF.

The chain's CDR3 is CASSEVAGSGNTIYF. In DNA, the CDR3 is TGTGCCAGCAGTGAAGTTGCCGGGAGTGGAAACACCATATATTTT. The chain has TRBV6-4 and TRBJ1-3; D call uncertain. Germline values: CDR1 MRHNA, CDR2 SNTAGT. Trimming shortened V by 3 bases and J by 3 bases, and 12 bases separated the two germline ends. There are 15 residues in the CDR3.